A single sample gave rise to the 23 T cell receptor beta chains below, sequenced in a study of blood T cell repertoires in COVID-19. Assay: immunoSEQ multiplex PCR; the TCRdb copy retains only in-frame clones and omits some. Here the sample spans tens of thousands of clones, about nine tenths being singletons. Sequenced sample: peripheral blood. All receptors come from a man older than 75 with acute or convalescent COVID-19.

Remarks on this clone: At one boundary the junction diverges from the germline segment, which might be a read error. The rearrangement uses TRBV7-7 and TRBJ1-1, with TRBD1 matching over 7 bases. The CDR3 has 18 amino acids. The germline V gene has CDR1 SSHAT and CDR2 FNYEAQ (reference sequence). This CDR3 reads CASSLPSTGTRMNTEAFF. In nucleotides, the CDR3 is TGTGCTAGCAGCTTACCTTCGACAGGGACAAGAATGAACACTGAAGCTTTCTTT.

This chain uses TRBV2 with TRBJ2-5, with TRBD2 matching over 8 bases. The germline gives CDR1 SNHLY, CDR2 FYNNEI. The CDR3 is 15 amino acids. V lost 6 bases to trimming and J lost 1 base; unmatched junction nucleotides: 7. CDR3 sequence reads: CASSYLLAGQETQYF. Here the CDR3 DNA reads TGTGCCAGCAGCTACCTTCTAGCGGGCCAAGAGACCCAGTACTTC.

This sequence joins TRBV12-5 and TRBJ2-3, with a possible D match to TRBD1 (5 bases). Trimming cost V 7 bases and J 2 bases, with 16 bases left between them. Germline-derived CDR1 and CDR2 are LGHNT and FRNRAP. This CDR3 comprises 15 residues. This chain's CDR3 is CASVSAGLDTDTQYF. CDR3 bases: TGTGCTAGTGTTTCCGCAGGGCTCGACACAGATACGCAGTATTTT. Together with reference TRBV12-5 and TRBJ2-3, the CDR3 gives the full variable domain: DARVTQTPRHKVTEMGQEVTMRCQPILGHNTVFWYRQTMMQGLELLAYFRNRAPLDDSGMPKDRFSAEMPDATLATLKIQPSEPRDSAVYFCASVSAGLDTDTQYFGPGTRLTVL.

The chain combines TRBV5-1 with TRBJ2-1; no clear D. CDR3 length: 16 amino acids. Trimming cost V 0 bases and J 2 bases, with 12 bases left between them. The germline CDR1 and CDR2 sequences are SGHRS and YFSETQ. CDR3 loop: CASSLAPATPYNEQFF. In nucleotides, the CDR3 is TGCGCCAGCAGCTTGGCCCCCGCTACCCCCTACAATGAGCAGTTCTTC.

The chain combines TRBV7-2 with TRBJ2-5; TRBD2 agrees at 15 bases. Germline V CDR1 and CDR2: SGHTA, FQGNSA. The CDR3 contains 16 residues. V lost 5 bases, J lost 5 bases, and 6 bases stayed unmatched. The DNA for the CDR3 is TGTGCCAGCAGCCCAGGACTAGCGGGGGGGCGGGAGACCCAGTACTTC. Its protein is CASSPGLAGGRETQYF.

V is TRBV6-4 and J is TRBJ1-5; 7 bases are a match to TRBD1. V trimming: 0 bases; J trimming: 8 bases; junction bases outside the gene matches: 10. Germline V gene sequence: CDR1 MRHNA, CDR2 SNTAGT. CDR3 length equals 16 residues. The CDR3 DNA reads TGTGCCAGCAGTGACTCGAGGGGGCGCGGTCACAAGCCCCAGCATTTT. Translation gives CASSDSRGRGHKPQHF.

The chain combines TRBV7-2 with TRBJ1-4, with TRBD1 matching over 7 bases. The germline V gene has CDR1 SGHTA and CDR2 FQGNSA. The junction had 13 bases not matched to a gene; V was cut back by 7 bases and J by 8 bases. This CDR3 spans 15 amino acids. CDR3 sequence (DNA): TGTGCCAGCACTCCAAGTAGGAACAGGGGAGAAAAACTGTTTTTT. Translated: CASTPSRNRGEKLFF.

This chain links TRBV10-3 with TRBJ1-2, with D uncertain. V was clipped by 10 bases and J by 8 bases, with 11 bases between them. This CDR3 comprises 10 residues. Germline CDR1 reads ENHRY; CDR2 reads SYGVKD. CDR3 sequence reads: CATGWRGYTF. CDR3 coding DNA: TGTGCCACGGGGTGGCGGGGCTACACCTTC.

The chain carries TRBV19 and TRBJ1-2; D gene unclear. This CDR3 spans 13 amino acids. V was pared by 3 bases and J by 3 bases, with 8 bases between. CDR1 is LNHDA, CDR2 SQIVND, per germline (reference sequence). The CDR3 protein is CASSMNGDYGYTF. In DNA form, the CDR3 reads TGTGCCAGTAGTATGAACGGGGACTATGGCTACACCTTC. The complete variable domain, with remaining parts taken from reference TRBV19 and TRBJ1-2, reads DGGITQSPKYLFRKEGQNVTLSCEQNLNHDAMYWYRQDPGQGLRLIYYSQIVNDFQKGDIAEGYSVSREKKESFPLTVTSAQKNPTAFYLCASSMNGDYGYTFGSGTRLTVV.

The J gene is TRBJ2-3, the V gene TRBV19, with 10 bases fitting TRBD2. In germline, CDR1 is LNHDA, CDR2 SQIVND (reference sequence). V lost 7 bases to trimming and J lost 2 bases; unmatched junction nucleotides: 3. The CDR3 is 14 residues long. The CDR3 sequence is CASNSGGVTDTQYF. In nucleotides, the CDR3 is TGTGCCAGTAACAGCGGGGGGGTCACAGATACGCAGTATTTT.

The genes are TRBV6-5 and TRBJ1-4, with 7 positions matching TRBD1. Germline CDR1 is MNHEY and CDR2 is SVGAGI. The CDR3 is made up of 14 amino acids. V shed 5 bases, J shed 5 bases, and the junction held 5 bases outside the gene matches. The chain's CDR3 is CASSSRGGNEKLFF. The CDR3, as DNA: TGTGCCAGCAGTAGTCGAGGGGGCAATGAAAAACTGTTTTTT.

This clone came up once. The genes are TRBV18 and TRBJ2-7, with 7 bases matching TRBD2. The germline CDR1 and CDR2 sequences are KGHSH and LQKENI. CDR3 length: 19 residues. J lost 5 bases, V lost 2 bases, and 21 bases had no gene match. The CDR3 nucleotides read TGTGCCAGCTCACCATTAGTGGGAGGGCCTCCCTTAAAGAGTGACGAGCAGTACTTC. It yields the protein CASSPLVGGPPLKSDEQYF.

The J gene is TRBJ1-2, the V gene TRBV6-2 or TRBV6-3; a possible D gene is TRBD1 (6 bases). Deletions cut 2 bases from V and 3 bases from J, with 13 bases between. CDR1 and CDR2 (germline): MNHEY, SVGEGT. CDR3 length: 15 residues. CDR3 nucleotides: TGTGCCAGCAGTTACGGAGGACAGTTATACTATGGCTACACCTTC. Its protein product is CASSYGGQLYYGYTF.

In this sample, this clone turned up a few times. The chain recombines TRBV7-2 with TRBJ2-3, with TRBD2 matching 12 bases. The CDR3 length is 14 residues. V was clipped by 11 bases and J by 6 bases; unmatched bases: 9. Germline-derived CDR1 and CDR2 are SGHTA and FQGNSA. CDR3 nucleotide sequence: TGTGCCGGAAAGACTAGCGGGGGTTCTGATACGCAGTATTTT. This gives the protein CAGKTSGGSDTQYF.

This CDR3 is CASSLLAGLTDTQYF. The DNA for the CDR3 is TGTGCCAGCAGCCTGCTCGCGGGGTTGACAGATACGCAGTATTTT. J is TRBJ2-3 and V is TRBV14; TRBD2 might be the D (6 bases). Germline CDR1 SGHDN, CDR2 FVKESK. Trimming pared 4 bases from V and 3 bases from J, leaving 14 bases between. CDR3 length: 15 residues.

This chain joins TRBV5-1 and TRBJ2-1; D remains ambiguous. CDR3 length equals 13 residues. V lost 0 bases to trimming and J lost 7 bases, with 8 bases between them. In germline, CDR1 is SGHRS, CDR2 YFSETQ. The CDR3 loop reads CASSLGGQNEQFF. The CDR3 nucleotides read TGCGCCAGCAGCTTGGGAGGTCAGAATGAGCAGTTCTTC.

The chain has TRBV10-3 and TRBJ1-6; D ambiguous. The V gene lost 1 base and the J gene lost 5 bases, with 6 bases spanning the gap. The length of the CDR3 is 14 residues. CDR1 and CDR2 (germline): ENHRY, SYGVKD. CDR3 loop: CAISELADNSPLHF. CDR3 bases: TGTGCCATCAGTGAGTTGGCTGATAATTCACCCCTCCACTTT.

This chain links TRBV11-3 with TRBJ2-5; D may be TRBD1 (6 bases). The CDR3 totals 15 residues. V was trimmed by 5 bases and J by 1 base, leaving 14 bases between them. Germline V gene sequence: CDR1 SGHNT, CDR2 YENEEA. The CDR3 protein is CASSAYTGPQETQYF. The DNA for the CDR3 is TGTGCCAGCAGCGCCTACACAGGGCCCCAAGAGACCCAGTACTTC.

The rearrangement uses TRBV10-3 and TRBJ2-5, with D maybe TRBD2 (6 bases). The V end was cut by 0 bases, the J end by 5 bases, with 10 bases between. The CDR3 runs to 14 residues. Germline loops: CDR1 ENHRY, CDR2 SYGVKD. The CDR3 here is CAISESGGRETQYF. CDR3 DNA sequence: TGTGCCATCAGTGAGTCCGGGGGAAGGGAGACCCAGTACTTC.

The chain employs TRBV2 and TRBJ2-7; weak D call: TRBD1 (6 bases). This CDR3 is built from 12 residues. V was cut by 4 bases and J by 7 bases, with 11 bases left in between. In germline, CDR1 is SNHLY, CDR2 FYNNEI. The CDR3, as DNA: TGTGCCAGCAGTGCAGGGGTAAGGGAGCAGTACTTC. It encodes CASSAGVREQYF.

The sample holds a few counts of this clone. The chain employs TRBV2 and TRBJ2-1; D may be TRBD1 (5 bases). Germline V gene sequence: CDR1 SNHLY, CDR2 FYNNEI. This CDR3 comprises 13 residues. The V end was cut by 7 bases, the J end by 6 bases, with 13 bases between. CDR3 sequence: CASNIFQGNEQFF. CDR3 nucleotide sequence: TGTGCCAGCAACATTTTTCAGGGCAATGAGCAGTTCTTC.

The V gene is TRBV10-1, the J gene TRBJ2-3; D is perhaps TRBD1 (7 bases). CDR3 length equals 14 residues. Deletions cut 7 bases from V and 2 bases from J, with 13 bases between. The V gene's germline CDR1 is WNHNN and CDR2 SYGVQD (reference sequence). The CDR3 here is CASKQGGPTDTQYF. DNA for the CDR3: TGCGCCAGCAAGCAGGGGGGTCCCACAGATACGCAGTATTTT.

J is TRBJ1-1 and V is TRBV19; the match to TRBD1 covers 7 bases. The CDR3 is 15 residues long. CDR1 is LNHDA and CDR2 is SQIVND in the germline V gene (reference sequence). Trimming cost V 3 bases and J 4 bases; bases outside gene matches: 8. The CDR3 loop is CASSIRGSGATEAFF. CDR3 coding DNA: TGTGCCAGTAGTATCAGGGGGTCGGGGGCCACTGAAGCTTTCTTT.